The T cell receptor (beta chain) described here comes from a study of blood T cell repertoires in COVID-19. Produced via immunoSEQ multiplex PCR; TCRdb's table is partial and in-frame only. This table has approximately 180,000 clones, around 79% appearing once. This clone has just a few counts. The CDR3 contains 17 residues. Trimming took 6 bases from V and 1 from J; bases not matched to a gene: 12. Germline V gene lookup returns CDR1 LGHNA and CDR2 YNFKEQ. The sequencing input was peripheral blood. The TCR sequence derives from a woman in her sixties or seventies with acute or convalescent COVID-19. The rearrangement links TRBV4-2 to TRBJ2-7; 10 bases are a match to TRBD1. The CDR3 protein is CASSQTLGDRGSYEQYF. For the CDR3, the DNA is TGTGCCAGCAGTCAGACCCTTGGGGACAGGGGATCCTACGAGCAGTACTTC.